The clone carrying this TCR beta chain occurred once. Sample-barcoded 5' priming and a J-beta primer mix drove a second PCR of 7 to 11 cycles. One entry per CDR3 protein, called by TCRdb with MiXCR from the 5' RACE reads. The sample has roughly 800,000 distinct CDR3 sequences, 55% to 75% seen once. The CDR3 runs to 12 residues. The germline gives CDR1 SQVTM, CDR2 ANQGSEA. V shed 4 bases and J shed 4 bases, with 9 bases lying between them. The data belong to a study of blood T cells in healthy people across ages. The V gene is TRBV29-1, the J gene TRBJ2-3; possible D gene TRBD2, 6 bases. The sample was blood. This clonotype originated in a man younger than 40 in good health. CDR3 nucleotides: TGCAGCGTTGCGGCGGGACCAGATACGCAGTATTTT. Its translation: CSVAAGPDTQYF.